This T cell receptor (beta chain) was retrieved from a study of T-cell memory formation after mild COVID-19. TCRdb redid the calling of the 5' RACE reads with MiXCR, one entry per CDR3 protein. The data contain under 600,000 distinct CDR3 sequences, less than 25% of them seen just once; the ten biggest clones take up about 8.4%. The CDR3 consists of 13 residues. Germline V gene data show CDR1 as SNHLY and CDR2 as FYNNEI. V shed 4 bases and J 6 bases; nucleotides not matched to a gene: 6. This clonotype has only a few counts. Its specificity is not known. Study-wide results and caveats: Whereas later expanders leaned CD4+, clones contracting day 15 to 85 showed a balanced CD4/CD8 makeup. Clones from the second wave (peaking day 37) had unconfirmed SARS-CoV-2 specificity.

The chain joins TRBV2 to TRBJ2-7; 7 nucleotides line up with TRBD2. The sequence was collected from an adult woman who had mild COVID-19 (a few samples of this study predate the infection). Cell type and time point are not known. Sample: PBMCs or a T cell subset sorted from them (not recorded which). The CDR3 reads CASSVPGRAEQYF. The CDR3 region has the DNA TGTGCCAGCAGTGTCCCAGGGAGGGCCGAGCAGTACTTC.